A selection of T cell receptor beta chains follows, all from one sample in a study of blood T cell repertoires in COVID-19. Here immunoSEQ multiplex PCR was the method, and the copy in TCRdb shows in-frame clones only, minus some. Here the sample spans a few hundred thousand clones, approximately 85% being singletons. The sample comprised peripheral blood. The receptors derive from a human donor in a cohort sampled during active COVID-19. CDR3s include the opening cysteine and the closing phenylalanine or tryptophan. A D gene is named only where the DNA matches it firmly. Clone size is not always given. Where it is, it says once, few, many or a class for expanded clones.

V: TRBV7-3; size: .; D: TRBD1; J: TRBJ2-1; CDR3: CASSSPDRGDNEQFF; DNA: TGTGCCAGCAGCTCCCCGGACAGGGGTGACAATGAGCAGTTCTTC
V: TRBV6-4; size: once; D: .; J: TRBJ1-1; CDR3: CASSDSGGQGRTEAFF; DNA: TGTGCCAGCAGTGACTCGGGAGGGCAGGGGCGCACTGAAGCTTTCTTT
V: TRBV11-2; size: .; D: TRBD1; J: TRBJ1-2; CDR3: CASSVITGGNLYGYTF; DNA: TGTGCCAGCAGCGTAATAACAGGGGGCAACCTCTATGGCTACACCTTC
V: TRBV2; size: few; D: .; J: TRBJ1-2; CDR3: CASSERPHYGYTF; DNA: TGTGCCAGCAGTGAGAGGCCGCACTATGGCTACACCTTC
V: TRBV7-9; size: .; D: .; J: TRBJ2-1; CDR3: CAASLLRRGNNEQFF; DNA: TGTGCCGCCTCCTTACTCCGAAGGGGGAATAATGAGCAGTTCTTC
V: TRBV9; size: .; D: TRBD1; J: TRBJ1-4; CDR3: CASSVTTGQGPNEKLFF; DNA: TGTGCCAGCAGCGTAACGACCGGACAGGGTCCTAATGAAAAACTGTTTTTT
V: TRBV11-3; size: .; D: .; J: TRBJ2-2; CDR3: CASSPGQTTNTGELFF; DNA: TGTGCCAGCAGCCCAGGACAGACTACCAACACCGGGGAGCTGTTTTTT
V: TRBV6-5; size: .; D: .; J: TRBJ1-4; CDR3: CASSYSQDPRKLFF; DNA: TGTGCCAGCAGTTACTCGCAGGATCCAAGGAAACTGTTTTTT
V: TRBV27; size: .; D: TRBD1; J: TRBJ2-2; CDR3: CASSLSIQGVAGELFF; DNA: TGTGCCAGCAGTTTATCGATTCAGGGGGTTGCCGGGGAGCTGTTTTTT
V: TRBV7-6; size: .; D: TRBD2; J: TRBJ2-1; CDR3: CASSTGLAGGRNEQFF; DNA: TGTGCCAGCAGCACGGGACTAGCGGGGGGGCGGAATGAGCAGTTCTTC
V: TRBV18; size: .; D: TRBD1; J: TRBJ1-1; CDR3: CASSFLTGGVSEAFF; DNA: TGTGCCAGCTCATTCCTCACAGGGGGCGTCTCTGAAGCTTTCTTT
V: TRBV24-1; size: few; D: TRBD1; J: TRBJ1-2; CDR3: CATSDFRTGDGYTF; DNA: TGTGCCACCAGTGATTTTAGGACAGGGGATGGCTACACCTTC
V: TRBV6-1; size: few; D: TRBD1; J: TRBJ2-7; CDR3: CASSENSGTGAYEQYF; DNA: TGTGCCAGCAGTGAGAATTCCGGGACAGGGGCCTACGAGCAGTACTTC
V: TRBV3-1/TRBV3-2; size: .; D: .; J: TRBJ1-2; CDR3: CASSDPQGRGYTF; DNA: TGTGCCAGCAGCGACCCACAGGGTCGGGGCTACACCTTC
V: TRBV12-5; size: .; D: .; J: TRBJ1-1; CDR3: CASGWGDTEAFF; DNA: TGTGCTAGTGGTTGGGGGGACACTGAAGCTTTCTTT
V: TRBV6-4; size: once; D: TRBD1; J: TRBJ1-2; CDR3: CASSDGGTGNGYTF; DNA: TGTGCCAGCAGTGACGGGGGGACAGGGAATGGCTACACCTTC
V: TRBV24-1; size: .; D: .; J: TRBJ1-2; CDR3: CATSSTGDYGYTF; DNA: TGTGCCACCAGTTCTACAGGAGACTATGGCTACACCTTC
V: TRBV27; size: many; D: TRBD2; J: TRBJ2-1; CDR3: CASRSGGAYNEQFF; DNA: TGTGCCAGCAGAAGCGGGGGGGCCTACAATGAGCAGTTCTTC
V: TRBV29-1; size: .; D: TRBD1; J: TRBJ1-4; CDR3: CSARTGGEKLFF; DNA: TGCAGCGCTCGGACAGGGGGTGAAAAACTGTTTTTT
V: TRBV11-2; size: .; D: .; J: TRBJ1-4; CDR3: CASSGEAKKLFF; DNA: TGTGCCAGCAGCGGGGAGGCGAAAAAACTGTTTTTT
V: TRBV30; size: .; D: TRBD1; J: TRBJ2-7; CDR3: CAWSTGQGGNYEQYF; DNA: TGTGCCTGGAGTACGGGACAGGGGGGCAACTACGAGCAGTACTTC
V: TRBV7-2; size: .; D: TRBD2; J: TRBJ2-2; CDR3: CASRGLAGVWTGELFF; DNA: TGTGCCAGCAGGGGACTAGCGGGGGTCTGGACCGGGGAGCTGTTTTTT
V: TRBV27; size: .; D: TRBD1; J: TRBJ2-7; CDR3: CASSSTGRAYEQYF; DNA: TGTGCCAGCAGCTCGACAGGGAGAGCCTACGAGCAGTACTTC
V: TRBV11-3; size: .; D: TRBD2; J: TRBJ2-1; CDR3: CASSLALAGYNEQFF; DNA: TGTGCCAGCAGCTTAGCGCTAGCGGGCTACAATGAGCAGTTCTTC
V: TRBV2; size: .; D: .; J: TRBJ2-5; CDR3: CASSETRQETQYF; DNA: TGTGCCAGCAGTGAGACACGTCAAGAGACCCAGTACTTC
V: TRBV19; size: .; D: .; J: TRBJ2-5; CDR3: CASSHRTQAETQYF; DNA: TGTGCCAGTAGTCACCGGACTCAGGCGGAGACCCAGTACTTC
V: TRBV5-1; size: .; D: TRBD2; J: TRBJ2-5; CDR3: CASSLGGLAELEETQYF; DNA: TGCGCCAGCAGCTTGGGAGGGCTAGCGGAATTAGAAGAGACCCAGTACTTC
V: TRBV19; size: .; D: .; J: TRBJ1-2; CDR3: CASSIGAGSNYGYTF; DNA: TGTGCCAGTAGTATAGGGGCAGGTTCTAACTATGGCTACACCTTC
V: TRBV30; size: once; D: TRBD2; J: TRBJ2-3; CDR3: CAWSVRLAGGLTDTQYF; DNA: TGTGCCTGGAGTGTCCGACTAGCGGGGGGGCTCACAGATACGCAGTATTTT
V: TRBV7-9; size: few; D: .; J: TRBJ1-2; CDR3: CASSLEGNQGSYGYTF; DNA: TGTGCCAGCAGCTTAGAGGGTAACCAGGGATCCTATGGCTACACCTTC
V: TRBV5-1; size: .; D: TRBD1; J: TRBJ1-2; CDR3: CASSLVGQGYDGYTF; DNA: TGCGCCAGCAGCTTGGTAGGACAGGGGTATGATGGCTACACCTTC
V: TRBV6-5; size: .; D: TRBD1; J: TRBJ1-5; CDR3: CASSSSDRGRNQPQHF; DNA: TGTGCCAGCAGTTCTTCAGACAGGGGCCGCAATCAGCCCCAGCATTTT
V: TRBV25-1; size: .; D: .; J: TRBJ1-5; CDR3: CASGGVVSNQPQHF; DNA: TGTGCCAGCGGAGGGGTAGTCAGCAATCAGCCCCAGCATTTT
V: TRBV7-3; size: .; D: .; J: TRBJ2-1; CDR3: CASSLTFGGWEQFF; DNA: TGTGCCAGCAGCTTAACGTTCGGGGGTTGGGAGCAGTTCTTC
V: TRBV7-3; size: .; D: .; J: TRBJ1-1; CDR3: CASSLIPGLDTEAFF; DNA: TGTGCCAGCAGCTTAATTCCAGGGCTGGACACTGAAGCTTTCTTT
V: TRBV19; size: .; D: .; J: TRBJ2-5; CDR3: CASSPGVGETQYF; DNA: TGTGCCAGTAGCCCAGGGGTGGGAGAGACCCAGTACTTC
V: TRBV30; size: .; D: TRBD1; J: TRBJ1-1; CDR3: CATSTGTGVDTEAFF; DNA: TGTGCCACCTCAACCGGGACAGGGGTTGACACTGAAGCTTTCTTT
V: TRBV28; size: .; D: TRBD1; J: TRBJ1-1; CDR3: CASSSDREVNTEAFF; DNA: TGTGCCAGCAGTTCAGACAGGGAGGTGAACACTGAAGCTTTCTTT
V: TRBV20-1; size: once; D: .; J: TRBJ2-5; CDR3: CSASPTEKETQYF; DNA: TGCAGTGCTAGTCCGACGGAGAAAGAGACCCAGTACTTC
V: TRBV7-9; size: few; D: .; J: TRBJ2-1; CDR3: CASSLANSEQFF; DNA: TGTGCCAGCAGCTTAGCCAACAGCGAGCAGTTCTTC
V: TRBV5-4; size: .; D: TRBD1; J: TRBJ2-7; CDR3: CASSQQGAHEQYF; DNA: TGTGCCAGCAGCCAACAGGGGGCCCACGAGCAGTACTTC
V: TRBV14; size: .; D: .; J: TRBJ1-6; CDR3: CASSQDLGSPLHF; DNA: TGTGCCAGCAGCCAAGATCTAGGATCACCCCTCCACTTT
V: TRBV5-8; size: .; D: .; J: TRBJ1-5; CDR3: CASSLALGPSNQPQHF; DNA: TGTGCCAGCAGCTTAGCCCTGGGCCCTAGCAATCAGCCCCAGCATTTT